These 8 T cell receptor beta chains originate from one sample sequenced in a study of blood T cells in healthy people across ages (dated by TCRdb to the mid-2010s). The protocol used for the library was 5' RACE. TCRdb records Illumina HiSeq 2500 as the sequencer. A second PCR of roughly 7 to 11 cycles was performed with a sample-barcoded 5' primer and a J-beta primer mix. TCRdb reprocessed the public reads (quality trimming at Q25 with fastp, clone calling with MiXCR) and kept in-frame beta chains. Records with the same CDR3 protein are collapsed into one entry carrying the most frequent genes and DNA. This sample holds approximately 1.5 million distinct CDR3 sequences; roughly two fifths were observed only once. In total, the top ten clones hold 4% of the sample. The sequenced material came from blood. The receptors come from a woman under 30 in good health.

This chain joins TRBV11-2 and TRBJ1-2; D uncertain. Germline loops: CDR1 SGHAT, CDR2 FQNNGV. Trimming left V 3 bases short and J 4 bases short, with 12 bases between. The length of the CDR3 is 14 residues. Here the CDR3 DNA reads TGTGCCAGCAGCTTTTCAGTTAGCGCCTATGGCTACACCTTC. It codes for CASSFSVSAYGYTF.

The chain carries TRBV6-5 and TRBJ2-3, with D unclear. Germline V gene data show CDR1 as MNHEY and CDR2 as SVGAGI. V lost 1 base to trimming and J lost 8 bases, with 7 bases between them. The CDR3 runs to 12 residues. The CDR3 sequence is CASSYLAGTQYF. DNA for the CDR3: TGTGCCAGCAGTTACTTGGCCGGTACGCAGTATTTT.

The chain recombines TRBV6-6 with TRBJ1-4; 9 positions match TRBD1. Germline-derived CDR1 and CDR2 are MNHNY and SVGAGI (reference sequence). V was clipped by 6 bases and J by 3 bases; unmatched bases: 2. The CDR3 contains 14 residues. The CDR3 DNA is TGTGCCAGCAGGACAGGGGGGTCTAATGAAAAACTGTTTTTT. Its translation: CASRTGGSNEKLFF.

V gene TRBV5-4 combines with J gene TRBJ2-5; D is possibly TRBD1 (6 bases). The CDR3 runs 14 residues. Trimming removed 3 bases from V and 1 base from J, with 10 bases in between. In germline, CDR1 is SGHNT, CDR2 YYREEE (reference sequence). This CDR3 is CASSSDRLQETQYF. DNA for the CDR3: TGTGCCAGCAGCTCCGACAGGCTCCAAGAGACCCAGTACTTC.

CDR3 region: CASSPEARETYEQYF. For the CDR3, the DNA is TGCGCCAGCAGCCCAGAAGCCCGGGAGACCTACGAGCAGTACTTC. The chain is built from TRBV4-3 and TRBJ2-4; D may be TRBD2 (6 bases). Judging by the DNA end, TRBJ2-7 fits better; the J call may be wrong. Germline V CDR1 and CDR2: LGHNA, YSLEER. The CDR3 is 15 residues long.

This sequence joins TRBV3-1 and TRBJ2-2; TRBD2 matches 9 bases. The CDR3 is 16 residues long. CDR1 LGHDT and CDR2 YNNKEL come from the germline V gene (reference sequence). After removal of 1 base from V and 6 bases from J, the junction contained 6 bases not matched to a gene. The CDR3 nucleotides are TGTGCCAGCAGCCAAGGCGGGGGGGCGAGGTCCGGGGAGCTGTTTTTT. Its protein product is CASSQGGGARSGELFF.

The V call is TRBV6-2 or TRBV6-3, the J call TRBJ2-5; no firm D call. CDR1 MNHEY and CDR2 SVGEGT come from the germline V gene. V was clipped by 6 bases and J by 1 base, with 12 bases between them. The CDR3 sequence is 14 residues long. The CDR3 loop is CASRYRRTQETQYF. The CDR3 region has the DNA TGTGCCAGCAGGTATAGGCGAACCCAAGAGACCCAGTACTTC.

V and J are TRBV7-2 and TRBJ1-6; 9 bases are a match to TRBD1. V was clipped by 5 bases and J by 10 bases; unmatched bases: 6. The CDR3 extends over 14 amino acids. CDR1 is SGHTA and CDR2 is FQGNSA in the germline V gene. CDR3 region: CASSPDRGMSPLHF. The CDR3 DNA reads TGTGCCAGCAGCCCCGACAGGGGGATGTCACCCCTCCACTTT.